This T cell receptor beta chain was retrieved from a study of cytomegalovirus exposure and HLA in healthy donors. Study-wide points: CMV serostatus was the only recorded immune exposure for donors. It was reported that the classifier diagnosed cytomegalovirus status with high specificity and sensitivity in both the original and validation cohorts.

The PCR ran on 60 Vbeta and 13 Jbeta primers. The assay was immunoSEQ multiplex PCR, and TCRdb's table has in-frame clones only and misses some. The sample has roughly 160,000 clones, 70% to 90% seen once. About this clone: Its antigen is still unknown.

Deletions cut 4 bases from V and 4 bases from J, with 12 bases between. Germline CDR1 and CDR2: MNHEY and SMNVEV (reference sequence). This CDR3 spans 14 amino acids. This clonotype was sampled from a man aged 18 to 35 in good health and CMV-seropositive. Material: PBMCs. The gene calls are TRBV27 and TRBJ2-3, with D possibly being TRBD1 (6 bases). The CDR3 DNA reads TGTGCCAGCAGTTCTCAGGGGCGGGCAGATACGCAGTATTTT. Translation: CASSSQGRADTQYF.